This TCR beta chain was captured by sequencing in a study of neurological immune-mediated disorders. V was cut by 6 bases and J by 0 bases, with 9 bases left in between. Germline V CDR1 and CDR2: SQVTM, ANQGSEA. This CDR3 region has 12 residues. This clonotype was seen repeatedly, ten times or more. TCRdb reprocessed the 5' RACE reads via MiXCR and lists one record per CDR3 protein. The sample lists tens of thousands of distinct CDR3 sequences, 1.9% occurring once. This clonotype originated in a woman in her thirties or forties with multiple sclerosis. Sequenced material: PBMCs. The V and J genes are TRBV29-1 and TRBJ2-7, with unresolved D. The CDR3 protein is CSVGRSSYEQYF. In DNA form, the CDR3 reads TGCAGCGTGGGTAGAAGCTCCTACGAGCAGTACTTC.